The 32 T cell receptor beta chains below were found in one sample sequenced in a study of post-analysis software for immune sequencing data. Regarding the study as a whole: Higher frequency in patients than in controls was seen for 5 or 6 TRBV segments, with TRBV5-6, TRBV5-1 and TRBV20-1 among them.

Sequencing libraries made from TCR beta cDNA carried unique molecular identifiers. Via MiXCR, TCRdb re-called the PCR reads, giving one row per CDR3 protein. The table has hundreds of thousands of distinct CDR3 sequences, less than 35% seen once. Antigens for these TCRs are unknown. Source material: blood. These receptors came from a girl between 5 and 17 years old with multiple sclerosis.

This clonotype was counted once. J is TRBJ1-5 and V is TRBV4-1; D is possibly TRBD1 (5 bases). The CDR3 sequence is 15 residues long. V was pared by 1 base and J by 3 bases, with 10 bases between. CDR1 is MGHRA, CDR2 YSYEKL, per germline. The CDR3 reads CASSQGRQNNQPQHF. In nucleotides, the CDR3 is TGCGCCAGCAGCCAAGGTAGACAGAACAATCAGCCCCAGCATTTT.

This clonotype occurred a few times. The CDR3 DNA reads as TGTGCCAGCAGCCAAACGGACAGATCTACAAATGAGCAGTTCTTC. Its protein product is CASSQTDRSTNEQFF. The rearrangement joins TRBV14 to TRBJ2-1, with D possibly TRBD1 on 6 matching bases. The germline V and J ends were trimmed by 2 bases and 7 bases, with 15 bases remaining between them. The CDR3 sequence is 15 residues long. Germline V gene data show CDR1 as SGHDN and CDR2 as FVKESK.

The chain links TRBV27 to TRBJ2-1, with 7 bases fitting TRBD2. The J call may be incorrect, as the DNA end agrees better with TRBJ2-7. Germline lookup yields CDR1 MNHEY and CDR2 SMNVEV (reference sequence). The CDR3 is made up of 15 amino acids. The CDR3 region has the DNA TGTGCCAGCTATTCCGTCCTAGCGGTTCACAATGAGCAGTACTTC. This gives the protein CASYSVLAVHNEQYF.

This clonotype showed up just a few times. For the CDR3, the DNA is TGTGCCAGCAGTACAGTGACAACCTCCTACGAGCAGTACTTC. Translating gives CASSTVTTSYEQYF. V and J are TRBV28 and TRBJ2-7; D not resolved. The CDR3 extends over 14 amino acids. V was trimmed by 5 bases and J by 0 bases, leaving 11 bases between them. The germline V gene has CDR1 MDHEN and CDR2 SYDVKM.

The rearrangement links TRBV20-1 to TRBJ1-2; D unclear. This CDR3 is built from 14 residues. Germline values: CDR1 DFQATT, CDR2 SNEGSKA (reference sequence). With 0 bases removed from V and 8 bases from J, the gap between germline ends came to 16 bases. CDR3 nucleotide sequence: TGCAGTGCTAGAGATTTCGGCCAGTCGGAGGGCTACACCTTC. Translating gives CSARDFGQSEGYTF.

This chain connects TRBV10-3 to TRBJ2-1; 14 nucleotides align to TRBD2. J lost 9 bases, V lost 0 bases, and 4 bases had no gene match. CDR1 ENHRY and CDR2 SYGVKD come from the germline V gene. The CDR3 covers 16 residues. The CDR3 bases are TGTGCCATCAGTGAGTCGCGCGGGACTAGCGGGAGTGAGCAGTTCTTC. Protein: CAISESRGTSGSEQFF.

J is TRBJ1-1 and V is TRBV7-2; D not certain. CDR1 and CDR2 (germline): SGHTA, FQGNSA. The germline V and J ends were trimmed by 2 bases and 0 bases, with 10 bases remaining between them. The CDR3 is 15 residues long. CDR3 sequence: CASSLQIYMNTEAFF. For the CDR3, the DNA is TGTGCCAGCAGCTTACAGATTTACATGAACACTGAAGCTTTCTTT.

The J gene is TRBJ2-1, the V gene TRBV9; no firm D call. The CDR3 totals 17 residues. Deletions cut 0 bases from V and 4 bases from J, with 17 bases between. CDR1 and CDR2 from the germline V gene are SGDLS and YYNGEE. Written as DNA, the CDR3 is TGTGCCAGCAGCGTAGAAGGAAGACGGACGTGGTACAATGAGCAGTTCTTC. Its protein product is CASSVEGRRTWYNEQFF.

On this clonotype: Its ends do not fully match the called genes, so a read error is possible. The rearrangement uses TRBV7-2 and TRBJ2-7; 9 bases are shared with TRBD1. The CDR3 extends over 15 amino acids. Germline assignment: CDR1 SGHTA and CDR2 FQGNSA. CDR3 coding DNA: TGTGCCGGCAGCTTATCCGGGGACAGGGCCTACGAGCAGTACTTC. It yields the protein CAGSLSGDRAYEQYF.

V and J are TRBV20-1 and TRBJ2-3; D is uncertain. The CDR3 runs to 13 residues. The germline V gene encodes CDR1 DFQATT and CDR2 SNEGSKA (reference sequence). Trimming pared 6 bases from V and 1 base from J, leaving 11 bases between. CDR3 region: CSAHGEGTDTQYF. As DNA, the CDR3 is TGCAGTGCGCATGGCGAGGGCACAGATACGCAGTATTTT.

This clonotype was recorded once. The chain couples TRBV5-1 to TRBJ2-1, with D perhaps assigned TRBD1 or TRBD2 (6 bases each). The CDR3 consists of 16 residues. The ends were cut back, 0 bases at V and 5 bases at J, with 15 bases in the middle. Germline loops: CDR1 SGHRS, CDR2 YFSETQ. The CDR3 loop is CASSLGGALWDNEQFF. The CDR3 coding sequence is TGCGCCAGCAGCTTGGGGGGGGCTTTATGGGACAATGAGCAGTTCTTC.

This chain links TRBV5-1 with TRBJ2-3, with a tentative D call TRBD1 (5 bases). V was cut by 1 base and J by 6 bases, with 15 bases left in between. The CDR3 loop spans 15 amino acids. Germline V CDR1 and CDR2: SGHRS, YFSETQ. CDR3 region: CASSLFSGITDTQYF. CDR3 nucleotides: TGCGCCAGCAGCTTGTTCTCAGGGATCACGGATACGCAGTATTTT.

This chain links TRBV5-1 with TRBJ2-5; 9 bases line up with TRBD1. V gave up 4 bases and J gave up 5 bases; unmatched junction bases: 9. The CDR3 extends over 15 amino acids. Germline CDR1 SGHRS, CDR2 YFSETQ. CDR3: CASSGKPGTGETQYF. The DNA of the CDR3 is TGCGCCAGCAGCGGAAAACCCGGGACAGGGGAGACCCAGTACTTC.

The CDR3 coding sequence is TGTGCCACCAGCAGACGCGACAGGGGAATAGGCAATGAGCAGTACTTC. Its protein product is CATSRRDRGIGNEQYF. V is TRBV15 and J is TRBJ2-5, with TRBD1 matching over 8 bases. CDR1 and CDR2 from the germline V gene are LNHNV and YYDKDF (reference sequence). Unmatched junction bases numbered 16, after V lost 2 bases and J lost 11 bases. The CDR3 loop spans 16 amino acids.

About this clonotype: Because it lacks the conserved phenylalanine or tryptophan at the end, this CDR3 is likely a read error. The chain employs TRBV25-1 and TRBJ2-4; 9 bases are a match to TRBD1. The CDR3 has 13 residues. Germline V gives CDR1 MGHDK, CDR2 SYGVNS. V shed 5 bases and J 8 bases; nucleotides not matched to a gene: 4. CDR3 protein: CASSRQGVDIQYC. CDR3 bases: TGTGCCAGCAGTCGACAGGGGGTGGACATTCAGTACTGC.

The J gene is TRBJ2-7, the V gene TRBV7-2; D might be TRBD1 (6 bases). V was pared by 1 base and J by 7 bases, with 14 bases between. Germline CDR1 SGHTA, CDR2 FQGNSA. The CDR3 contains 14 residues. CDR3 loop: CASSLGRQAGEQYF. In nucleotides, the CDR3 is TGTGCCAGCAGCTTAGGAAGACAGGCCGGTGAGCAGTACTTC.

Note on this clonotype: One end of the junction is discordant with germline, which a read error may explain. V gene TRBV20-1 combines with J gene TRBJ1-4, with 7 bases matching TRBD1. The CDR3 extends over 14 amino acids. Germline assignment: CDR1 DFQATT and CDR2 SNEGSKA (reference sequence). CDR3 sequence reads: CSASSGQGEEKLFF. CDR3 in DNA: TGCAGCGCTAGTTCGGGTCAGGGGGAGGAAAAACTGTTTTTT.

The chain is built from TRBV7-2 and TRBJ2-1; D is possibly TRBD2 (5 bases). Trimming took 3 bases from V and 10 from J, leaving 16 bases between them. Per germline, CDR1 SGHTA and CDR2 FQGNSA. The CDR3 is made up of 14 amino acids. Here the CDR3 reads CASSFDPGGREQFF. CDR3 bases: TGTGCCAGCAGCTTCGACCCTGGCGGGCGAGAGCAGTTCTTC.

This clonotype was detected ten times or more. The CDR3 DNA sequence: TGTGCCAGCAGCGATATTGAGCGAGACGAGCAGTACTTC. It translates to CASSDIERDEQYF. The chain carries TRBV6-2 or TRBV6-3 and TRBJ2-5; D unresolved. The last part of the DNA fits TRBJ2-7 better; the J call may be wrong. The CDR3 is 13 amino acids. Germline lookup yields CDR1 MNHEY and CDR2 SVGEGT.

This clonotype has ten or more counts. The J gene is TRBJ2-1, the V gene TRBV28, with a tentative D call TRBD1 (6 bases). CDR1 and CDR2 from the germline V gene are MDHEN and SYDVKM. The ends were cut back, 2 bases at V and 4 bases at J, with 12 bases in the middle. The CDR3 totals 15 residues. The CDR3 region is CASSLPGALYNEQFF. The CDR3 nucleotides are TGTGCCAGCAGTTTACCAGGGGCCCTTTACAATGAGCAGTTCTTC.

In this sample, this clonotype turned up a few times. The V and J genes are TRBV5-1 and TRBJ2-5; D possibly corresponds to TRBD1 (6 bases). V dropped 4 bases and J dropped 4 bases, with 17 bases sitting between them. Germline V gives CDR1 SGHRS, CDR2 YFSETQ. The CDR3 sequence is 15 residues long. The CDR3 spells CASSLNVGTLETQYF. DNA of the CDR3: TGCGCCAGCAGCCTGAATGTCGGGACATTAGAGACCCAGTACTTC.

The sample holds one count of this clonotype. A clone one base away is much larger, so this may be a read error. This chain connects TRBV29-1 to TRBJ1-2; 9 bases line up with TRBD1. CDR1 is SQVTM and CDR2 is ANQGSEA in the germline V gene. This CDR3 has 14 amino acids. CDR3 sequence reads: CNVAITGGNYGYTF. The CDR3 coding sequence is TGCAACGTCGCTATTACAGGGGGCAACTATGGCTACACCTTC.

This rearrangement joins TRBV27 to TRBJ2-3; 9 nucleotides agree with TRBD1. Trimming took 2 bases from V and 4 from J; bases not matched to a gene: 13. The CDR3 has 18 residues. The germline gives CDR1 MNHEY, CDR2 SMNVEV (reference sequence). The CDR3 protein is CASSLGGLGQGHPDTQYF. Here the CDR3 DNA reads TGTGCCAGCAGTTTAGGGGGCTTAGGACAGGGGCATCCAGATACGCAGTATTTT.

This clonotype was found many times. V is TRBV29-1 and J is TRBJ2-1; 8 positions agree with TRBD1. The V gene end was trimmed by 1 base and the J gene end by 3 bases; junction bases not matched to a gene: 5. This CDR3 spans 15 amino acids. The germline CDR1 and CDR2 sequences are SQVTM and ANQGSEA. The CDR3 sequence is CSVEGGQAGYNEQFF. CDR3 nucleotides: TGCAGCGTTGAAGGGGGACAGGCGGGCTACAATGAGCAGTTCTTC.

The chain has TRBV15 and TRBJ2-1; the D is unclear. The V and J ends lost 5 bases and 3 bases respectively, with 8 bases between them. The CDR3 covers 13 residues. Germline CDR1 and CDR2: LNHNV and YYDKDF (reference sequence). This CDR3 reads CATSSGSYNEQFF. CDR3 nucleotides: TGTGCCACCAGCTCCGGAAGCTACAATGAGCAGTTCTTC.

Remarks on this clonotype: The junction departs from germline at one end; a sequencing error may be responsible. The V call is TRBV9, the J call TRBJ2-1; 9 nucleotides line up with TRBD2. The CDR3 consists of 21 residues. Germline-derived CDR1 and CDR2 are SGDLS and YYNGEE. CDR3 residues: CASGVAQRAAGGIVGHNEQFF. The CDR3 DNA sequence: TGTGCCAGCGGCGTAGCGCAGAGGGCAGCGGGAGGCATAGTAGGTCACAATGAGCAGTTCTTC. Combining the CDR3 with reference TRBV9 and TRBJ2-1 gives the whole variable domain DSGVTQTPKHLITATGQRVTLRCSPRSGDLSVYWYQQSLDQGLQFLIQYYNGEERAKGNILERFSAQQFPDLHSELNLSSLELGDSALYFCASGVAQRAAGGIVGHNEQFFGPGTRLTVL.

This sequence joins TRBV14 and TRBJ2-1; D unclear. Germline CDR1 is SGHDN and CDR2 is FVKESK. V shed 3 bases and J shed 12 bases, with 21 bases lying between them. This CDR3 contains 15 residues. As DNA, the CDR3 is TGTGCCAGCAGCCATACGAAAAGTGGAGTAGTACGGCAGTTCTTC. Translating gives CASSHTKSGVVRQFF.

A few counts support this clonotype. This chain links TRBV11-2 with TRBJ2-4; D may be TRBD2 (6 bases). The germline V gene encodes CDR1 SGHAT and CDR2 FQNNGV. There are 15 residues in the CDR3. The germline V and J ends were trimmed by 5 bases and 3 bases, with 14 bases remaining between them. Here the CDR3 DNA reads TGTGCCAGCAGCCCGGGCGGGGCTGTCAAAAACATTCAGTACTTC. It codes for CASSPGGAVKNIQYF.

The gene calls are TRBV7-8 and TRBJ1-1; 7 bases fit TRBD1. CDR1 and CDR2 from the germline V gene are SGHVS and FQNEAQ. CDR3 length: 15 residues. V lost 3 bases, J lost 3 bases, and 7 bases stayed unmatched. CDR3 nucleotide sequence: TGTGCCAGCAGCTTTCAAGGGGGCGCATACACTGAAGCTTTCTTT. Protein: CASSFQGGAYTEAFF.

The CDR3 region is CASSWTGGNEKLFF. CDR3 sequence (DNA): TGTGCCAGCAGCTGGACAGGGGGAAATGAAAAACTGTTTTTT. The chain recombines TRBV7-2 with TRBJ1-4, with 10 bases matching TRBD1. The junction had 1 base not matched to a gene; V was cut back by 4 bases and J by 5 bases. Germline V lookup: CDR1 SGHTA, CDR2 FQGNSA. CDR3 length: 14 amino acids.

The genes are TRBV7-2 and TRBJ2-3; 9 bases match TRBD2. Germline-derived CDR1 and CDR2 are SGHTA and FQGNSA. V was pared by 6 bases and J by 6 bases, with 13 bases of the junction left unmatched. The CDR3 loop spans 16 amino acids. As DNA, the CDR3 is TGTGCCAGCAGTCCCGCGGGAGCGGGAGGACGGGATACGCAGTATTTT. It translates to CASSPAGAGGRDTQYF.

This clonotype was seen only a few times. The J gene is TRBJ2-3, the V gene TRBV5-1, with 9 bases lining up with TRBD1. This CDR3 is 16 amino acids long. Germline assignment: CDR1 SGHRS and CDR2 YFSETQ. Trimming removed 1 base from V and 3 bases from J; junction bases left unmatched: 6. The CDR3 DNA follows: TGCGCCAGCAGCTTGAACTTACAGGGGGCTACAGATACGCAGTATTTT. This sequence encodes CASSLNLQGATDTQYF.